This paragraph covers one T cell receptor beta chain sequence. Its antigen is still unknown. The data derive from a study of shared clonotypes between healthy human individuals. Study overall: Each donor had three CD4 naive, three CD4 memory, two CD8 naive and one CD8 memory plate. Study-wide results and limits: A handful of donors held about 5.1% of naive CD4 clonotypes in common. The four-donor shared clonotypes exceeded non-shared clonotypes in generation probability, with non-shared ones scoring lower.

The assay was immunoSEQ multiplex PCR, and TCRdb's table has in-frame clones only and misses some. This sample has almost 750,000 clones, with over 55% found just once. The sequence was collected from a woman aged 25 to 39 in good health. The material sequenced was memory CD4+ T cells sorted from blood. Indicated subset: CD45RA-negative fraction.

The CDR3 reads CASRDRGRGETQYF. As DNA, the CDR3 is TGTGCCAGCAGGGACAGAGGGCGCGGAGAGACCCAGTACTTC. The chain has TRBV6-6 and TRBJ2-5; TRBD1 might be the D (6 bases). Trimming left V 6 bases short and J 4 bases short, with 15 bases between. CDR1 and CDR2 (germline): MNHNY, SVGAGI (reference sequence). This CDR3 is built from 14 residues.